This record looks at one T cell receptor (beta chain) sequence and its context. The entry originates in a study of blood T cell repertoires in COVID-19. Across the whole study: Italy, Spain and the United States were the sources of the convalescent and acute COVID-19 samples. PBMCs, B-cell-depleted T cells, or T cells provided the cDNA or gDNA that made up the material.

Germline-derived CDR1 and CDR2 are MGHRA and YSYEKL. The CDR3 length is 14 residues. Trimming removed 4 bases at V and 5 bases at J, with 14 bases between. Original methodology: Amplifying reference gene primers gave estimates of nucleated cell counts. Data came from immunoSEQ multiplex PCR; TCRdb stores just in-frame clones and leaves some out. D and trimming were read from the DNA, whereas the V and J calls and clone size are those reported in that table. The data hold 100,000 to 150,000 clones, with 79% observed a single time. The sequence came from a man aged 35 to 55 with active or convalescent COVID-19. The V gene is TRBV4-1, the J gene TRBJ1-2, with D perhaps matching TRBD1 (6 bases). Specimen: peripheral blood. The chain's CDR3 is CASSPDRTVYGYTF. CDR3 in DNA: TGCGCCAGCAGCCCCGACCGGACAGTTTATGGCTACACCTTC.